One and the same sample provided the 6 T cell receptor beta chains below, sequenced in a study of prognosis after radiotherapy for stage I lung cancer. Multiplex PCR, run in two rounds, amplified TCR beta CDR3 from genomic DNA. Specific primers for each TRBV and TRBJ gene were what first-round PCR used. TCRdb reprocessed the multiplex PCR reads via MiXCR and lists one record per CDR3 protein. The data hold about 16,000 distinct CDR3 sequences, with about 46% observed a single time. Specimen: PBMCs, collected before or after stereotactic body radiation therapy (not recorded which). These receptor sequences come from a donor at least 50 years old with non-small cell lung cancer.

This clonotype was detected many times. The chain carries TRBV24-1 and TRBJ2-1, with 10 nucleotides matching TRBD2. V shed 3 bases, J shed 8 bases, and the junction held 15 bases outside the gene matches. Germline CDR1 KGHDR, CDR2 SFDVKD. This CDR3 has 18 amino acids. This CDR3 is CATSDPKGWASGGDEQFF. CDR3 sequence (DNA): TGTGCCACCAGTGATCCAAAGGGGTGGGCTAGCGGGGGAGATGAGCAGTTCTTC.

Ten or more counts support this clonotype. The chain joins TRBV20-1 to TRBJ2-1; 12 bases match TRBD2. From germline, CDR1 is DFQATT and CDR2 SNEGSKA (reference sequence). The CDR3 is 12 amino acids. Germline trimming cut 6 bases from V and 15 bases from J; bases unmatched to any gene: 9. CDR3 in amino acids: CSARTSGDPRFF. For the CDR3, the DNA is TGCAGTGCACGGACTAGCGGGGACCCCAGGTTCTTC.

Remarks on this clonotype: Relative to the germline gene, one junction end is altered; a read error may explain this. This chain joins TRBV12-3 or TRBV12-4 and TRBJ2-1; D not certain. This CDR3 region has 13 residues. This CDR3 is CASMAGSLGEQFF. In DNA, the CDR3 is TGCGCCAGCATGGCCGGATCCCTTGGAGAGCAGTTCTTC.

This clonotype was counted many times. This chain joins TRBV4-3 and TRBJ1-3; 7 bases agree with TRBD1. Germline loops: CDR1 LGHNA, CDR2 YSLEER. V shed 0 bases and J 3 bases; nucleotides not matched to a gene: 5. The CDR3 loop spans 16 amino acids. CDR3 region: CASSQDTGVGGNTIYF. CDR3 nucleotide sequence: TGCGCCAGCAGCCAAGATACAGGGGTTGGTGGAAACACCATATATTTT.

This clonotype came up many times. The CDR3 here is CASSPLDRGRGDEQYF. In nucleotides, the CDR3 is TGTGCCAGCAGCCCCTTGGACAGGGGAAGAGGCGACGAGCAGTACTTC. The gene calls are TRBV7-9 and TRBJ2-7; 9 bases match TRBD1. The CDR3 is made up of 16 amino acids. Germline CDR1 SEHNR, CDR2 FQNEAQ (reference sequence). The V gene end was trimmed by 5 bases and the J gene end by 5 bases; junction bases not matched to a gene: 13.

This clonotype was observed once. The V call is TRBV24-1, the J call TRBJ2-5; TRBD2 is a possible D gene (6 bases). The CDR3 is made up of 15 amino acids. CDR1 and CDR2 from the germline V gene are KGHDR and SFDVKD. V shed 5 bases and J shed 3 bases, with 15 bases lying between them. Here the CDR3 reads CATSGSLGLEETQYF. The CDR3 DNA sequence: TGTGCCACCAGTGGGTCCCTGGGACTGGAAGAGACCCAGTACTTC.